Following are 30 T cell receptor beta chains from one sample sequenced in a study of beta chain features in type 1 diabetes. Expressed TCRB transcripts were sequenced after all isolated RNA was converted to cDNA. The repertoire was sequenced with immunoSEQ multiplex PCR; TCRdb's copy has only in-frame clones and lacks some. Here the sample spans hundreds of thousands of clones, around 15% being singletons. Sequencing input: naive CD4+ T cells from blood. Every receptor here comes from a man aged 18-30 years in good health.

This clone was detected a few times. The chain has TRBV2 and TRBJ2-5; the D call may be TRBD1 or TRBD2 (6 bases each). This CDR3 is built from 15 residues. V was cut by 3 bases and J by 1 base, with 12 bases left in between. The germline gives CDR1 SNHLY, CDR2 FYNNEI. For the CDR3, the DNA is TGTGCCAGCAGTGACTTCACGGGGGCCCAAGAGACCCAGTACTTC. Its protein product is CASSDFTGAQETQYF.

V usage is TRBV7-3 and J usage is TRBJ2-1, with 7 bases matching TRBD2. Germline CDR1 is SGHTA and CDR2 is FQGTGA. V was pared by 5 bases and J by 0 bases, with 7 bases of the junction left unmatched. This CDR3 is 16 amino acids long. CDR3 residues: CASSPSRGSSYNEQFF. The CDR3 DNA is TGTGCCAGCAGCCCGTCGCGGGGGAGCTCCTACAATGAGCAGTTCTTC.

This clone has just a few counts. The chain joins TRBV29-1 to TRBJ1-5; TRBD1 is a possible D gene (6 bases). This CDR3 is 13 amino acids long. V was clipped by 4 bases and J by 3 bases, with 10 bases between them. The germline gives CDR1 SQVTM, CDR2 ANQGSEA. Here the CDR3 reads CSVGGGLNQPQHF. In DNA, the CDR3 is TGCAGCGTTGGTGGGGGGCTCAATCAGCCCCAGCATTTT.

The V call is TRBV5-1, the J call TRBJ2-2, with D perhaps matching TRBD1 (5 bases). Germline CDR1 is SGHRS and CDR2 is YFSETQ. With 3 bases removed from V and 3 bases from J, the gap between germline ends came to 9 bases. The CDR3 consists of 14 residues. This CDR3 reads CASSWWGHTGELFF. The DNA of the CDR3 is TGCGCCAGCAGCTGGTGGGGCCACACCGGGGAGCTGTTTTTT.

The chain employs TRBV18 and TRBJ1-2; perhaps TRBD1 as D (6 bases). V gave up 2 bases and J gave up 4 bases, with 11 bases separating them. Germline V gene sequence: CDR1 KGHSH, CDR2 LQKENI. CDR3 length: 14 amino acids. The CDR3 sequence: CASSPSGEGYGYTF. In DNA, the CDR3 is TGTGCCAGCTCACCATCAGGGGAAGGCTATGGCTACACCTTC.

This clone came up a few times. V usage is TRBV7-2 and J usage is TRBJ2-7; TRBD1 agrees at 7 bases. The V segment lost 5 bases and the J segment 3 bases; nucleotides outside the gene matches: 7. This CDR3 comprises 14 residues. CDR1 is SGHTA and CDR2 is FQGNSA in the germline V gene. DNA for the CDR3: TGTGCCAGCAGCAGAGAAGCAGGGGGCTACGAGCAGTACTTC. It specifies CASSREAGGYEQYF.

V and J are TRBV29-1 and TRBJ1-5; D call uncertain. Germline loops: CDR1 SQVTM, CDR2 ANQGSEA. V dropped 4 bases and J dropped 4 bases, with 14 bases sitting between them. The CDR3 runs to 14 residues. CDR3 residues: CSVGDPGSNQPQHF. CDR3 nucleotides: TGCAGCGTTGGTGACCCGGGGTCAAATCAGCCCCAGCATTTT.

The table lists this clone with a few counts. The J gene is TRBJ2-7, the V gene TRBV9; 8 nucleotides agree with TRBD1. The germline gives CDR1 SGDLS, CDR2 YYNGEE. V gave up 0 bases and J gave up 3 bases; unmatched junction bases: 8. The CDR3 extends over 16 amino acids. In DNA, the CDR3 is TGTGCCAGCAGCGTAGGCTCCGGGACAGGCTTCTACGAGCAGTACTTC. Translating gives CASSVGSGTGFYEQYF. Complete variable domain (other parts from reference TRBV9 and TRBJ2-7): DSGVTQTPKHLITATGQRVTLRCSPRSGDLSVYWYQQSLDQGLQFLIQYYNGEERAKGNILERFSAQQFPDLHSELNLSSLELGDSALYFCASSVGSGTGFYEQYFGPGTRLTVT.

This clone occurred a few times. The chain joins TRBV29-1 to TRBJ1-5; 10 bases line up with TRBD1. V shed 7 bases, J shed 2 bases, and the junction held 8 bases outside the gene matches. CDR3 size: 15 residues. Germline V gene data show CDR1 as SQVTM and CDR2 as ANQGSEA. CDR3 nucleotides: TGCAGCGCAAGGCAGGGGACAGGGGGCAATCAGCCCCAGCATTTT. Translated, it gives CSARQGTGGNQPQHF.

This clone was seen a few times. The chain uses TRBV9 and TRBJ2-5, with D hard to call. This CDR3 has 13 amino acids. With 2 bases removed from V and 5 bases from J, the gap between germline ends came to 10 bases. Germline CDR1 reads SGDLS; CDR2 reads YYNGEE. The DNA of the CDR3 is TGTGCCAGCAGCGTCGGCGATGCGGAGACCCAGTACTTC. It codes for CASSVGDAETQYF.

This clone showed up just a few times. V usage is TRBV11-2 and J usage is TRBJ2-5, with D perhaps assigned TRBD1 or TRBD2 (7 bases each). Trimming removed 5 bases at V and 5 bases at J, with 15 bases between. Germline assignment: CDR1 SGHAT and CDR2 FQNNGV. The CDR3 is made up of 14 amino acids. The DNA of the CDR3 is TGTGCCAGCAGCGTAAGACAGGGAGGGGAGACCCAGTACTTC. Translating it yields CASSVRQGGETQYF.

The rearrangement links TRBV9 to TRBJ2-7, with D perhaps TRBD1 (5 bases). CDR3 size: 14 residues. V lost 2 bases, J lost 5 bases, and 14 bases lay in between. Germline-derived CDR1 and CDR2 are SGDLS and YYNGEE. In DNA, the CDR3 is TGTGCCAGCAGCGTGTCAGGGCCTCCACACGAGCAGTACTTC. It is translated as CASSVSGPPHEQYF.

The V call is TRBV7-2, the J call TRBJ2-5, with 12 bases identical to TRBD2. V lost 6 bases, J lost 5 bases, and 4 bases stayed unmatched. Per the germline V gene, CDR1 is SGHTA and CDR2 is FQGNSA. The CDR3 consists of 14 residues. The CDR3 bases are TGTGCCAGCAGGCTAGCGGGGGGGCCGGAGACCCAGTACTTC. Protein sequence: CASRLAGGPETQYF.

There are a few counts of this clone. The chain joins TRBV6-5 to TRBJ2-7, with D perhaps TRBD1 or TRBD2 (5 bases each). With 2 bases removed from V and 2 bases from J, the gap between germline ends came to 16 bases. Germline loops: CDR1 MNHEY, CDR2 SVGAGI. The CDR3 length is 16 residues. The CDR3 DNA follows: TGTGCCAGCAGTTACCACGGGGACGGCCAGGCCTACGAGCAGTACTTC. This encodes CASSYHGDGQAYEQYF.

The chain couples TRBV7-9 to TRBJ2-7; D gene ambiguous. From germline, CDR1 is SEHNR and CDR2 FQNEAQ (reference sequence). The V end lost 2 bases, the J end lost 2 bases, and 4 bases lay between the germline ends. The CDR3 runs to 12 residues. In DNA form, the CDR3 reads TGTGCCAGCAGCTTACACCCCTACGAGCAGTACTTC. Translation: CASSLHPYEQYF.

This chain joins TRBV6-6 and TRBJ1-4; D not resolved. V lost 5 bases and J 3 bases, leaving 4 bases between the germline ends. CDR3 length: 12 amino acids. Germline-derived CDR1 and CDR2 are MNHNY and SVGAGI (reference sequence). The CDR3 coding sequence is TGTGCCAGCAGTCGCTCTAATGAAAAACTGTTTTTT. Amino acid sequence: CASSRSNEKLFF.

This clone was counted a few times. The chain links TRBV7-9 to TRBJ2-7, with TRBD1 as a possible D gene (6 bases). The CDR3 spans 14 residues. V dropped 3 bases and J dropped 5 bases, with 14 bases sitting between them. From germline, CDR1 is SEHNR and CDR2 FQNEAQ (reference sequence). CDR3 nucleotides: TGTGCCAGCAGCTTGGCAACAGGGTCCCACGAGCAGTACTTC. This translates into CASSLATGSHEQYF.

The V and J genes are TRBV29-1 and TRBJ2-5, with D possibly being TRBD1 (5 bases). The CDR3 runs 13 residues. Deletions cut 7 bases from V and 4 bases from J, with 16 bases between. In germline, CDR1 is SQVTM, CDR2 ANQGSEA. The CDR3: CSDRTNLGETQYF. Here the CDR3 DNA reads TGCAGCGATAGGACAAACCTGGGAGAGACCCAGTACTTC.

The J gene is TRBJ2-7, the V gene TRBV5-1, with a weak D call TRBD2 (5 bases). CDR1 is SGHRS, CDR2 YFSETQ, per germline. The CDR3 totals 13 residues. V gave up 4 bases and J gave up 6 bases, with 14 bases separating them. CDR3 in DNA: TGCGCCAGCAGCCCTCCGAGGGTTCGCGAGCAGTACTTC. Its translation: CASSPPRVREQYF.

CDR3 loop: CASSSRGTPPDTQYF. The CDR3 bases are TGTGCCAGCAGCTCGAGAGGGACCCCGCCAGATACGCAGTATTTT. The chain couples TRBV7-2 to TRBJ2-3; the D gene could be TRBD1 or TRBD2 (5 bases each). CDR1 and CDR2 (germline): SGHTA, FQGNSA. CDR3 size: 15 residues. The V end was cut by 4 bases, the J end by 4 bases, with 15 bases between.

The J gene is TRBJ1-6, the V gene TRBV19; no firm D call. Germline CDR1 and CDR2: LNHDA and SQIVND (reference sequence). This CDR3 spans 13 amino acids. The germline V and J ends were trimmed by 5 bases and 10 bases, with 12 bases remaining between them. In DNA form, the CDR3 reads TGTGCCAGTAGTGACCGGGGAGGATCACCCCTCCACTTT. It encodes CASSDRGGSPLHF.

The chain uses TRBV4-3 and TRBJ2-3; perhaps TRBD2 as D (6 bases). The CDR3 loop spans 19 amino acids. The V and J ends lost 0 bases and 4 bases respectively, with 23 bases between them. Looked up from germline, CDR1 is LGHNA and CDR2 is YSLEER. The CDR3 DNA reads TGCGCCAGCAGCCAAGATTCTGCGGCGGACTATTTTGGTGCAGATACGCAGTATTTT. This sequence encodes CASSQDSAADYFGADTQYF.

Concerning this clone itself: One end of the junction fails to match germline, which may point to a read error. The chain has TRBV7-7 and TRBJ2-7; 8 nucleotides match TRBD2. The CDR3 is 14 residues long. The germline gives CDR1 SSHAT, CDR2 FNYEAQ (reference sequence). CDR3 amino acids: CASSLGSGVYEQYF. The CDR3 nucleotides are TGTGCTAGCAGCTTAGGTAGCGGGGTATACGAGCAGTACTTC.

This clone was observed a few times. The genes are TRBV6-1 and TRBJ2-7; D is perhaps TRBD2 (5 bases). From germline, CDR1 is MNHNS and CDR2 SASEGT. The CDR3 is 14 residues long. V was clipped by 4 bases and J by 2 bases, with 12 bases between them. For the CDR3, the DNA is TGTGCCAGCAGTGCCCACCGGGATACCTACGAGCAGTACTTC. This translates into CASSAHRDTYEQYF.

The chain has TRBV12-5 and TRBJ2-3, with D unclear. The CDR3 has 11 residues. V was trimmed by 6 bases and J by 0 bases, leaving 1 base between them. The germline V gene has CDR1 LGHNT and CDR2 FRNRAP. The CDR3, as DNA: TGTGCTAGTGGGAGCACAGATACGCAGTATTTT. Its translation is CASGSTDTQYF.

This clone was seen a handful of times. This chain uses TRBV5-1 with TRBJ2-2; 10 nucleotides agree with TRBD1. V was clipped by 3 bases and J by 4 bases; unmatched bases: 3. The CDR3 length is 15 residues. CDR1 SGHRS and CDR2 YFSETQ come from the germline V gene. The CDR3 is CASSSGTGVTGELFF. CDR3 nucleotides: TGCGCCAGCAGCTCCGGGACAGGGGTCACCGGGGAGCTGTTTTTT. The full variable domain, with the rest looked up from reference TRBV5-1 and TRBJ2-2, is KAGVTQTPRYLIKTRGQQVTLSCSPISGHRSVSWYQQTPGQGLQFLFEYFSETQRNKGNFPGRFSGRQFSNSRSEMNVSTLELGDSALYLCASSSGTGVTGELFFGEGSRLTVL.

The V and J genes are TRBV4-1 and TRBJ2-1; 8 bases line up with TRBD2. Germline values: CDR1 MGHRA, CDR2 YSYEKL. Losses at the gene ends were 4 bases for V and 4 bases for J; bases not matched to a gene: 6. This CDR3 is 15 amino acids long. The CDR3 loop reads CASSPTSGSYNEQFF. CDR3 in DNA: TGCGCCAGCAGCCCCACCAGCGGGAGTTACAATGAGCAGTTCTTC.

This clone has only a few counts. This chain uses TRBV21-1 with TRBJ2-7. TRBV21-1 is noted as a pseudogene. This CDR3 spans 14 amino acids. CDR3 in amino acids: CASSKEGNKSEQYF. CDR3 DNA: TGTGCCAGCAGCAAAGAAGGTAACAAATCGGAGCAGTACTTC.

A few counts support this clone. The chain uses TRBV4-2 and TRBJ2-5; no definite D call. The germline CDR1 and CDR2 sequences are LGHNA and YNFKEQ. Trimming removed 0 bases from V and 5 bases from J, with 13 bases in between. The CDR3 is 15 amino acids. The CDR3 nucleotides are TGTGCCAGCAGCCAAGATGTGGGGTTGGCCGAGACCCAGTACTTC. This translates into CASSQDVGLAETQYF.

About this clone: This same CDR3 is encoded by further DNA sequences in the sample. This chain uses TRBV5-1 with TRBJ2-5, with D possibly matching TRBD1 (6 bases). The ends were cut back, 3 bases at V and 5 bases at J, with 14 bases in the middle. In germline, CDR1 is SGHRS, CDR2 YFSETQ. The CDR3 spans 14 residues. CDR3 sequence: CASSYSTGKETQYF. The CDR3 DNA reads TGCGCCAGCAGCTATTCCACAGGGAAGGAGACCCAGTACTTC.